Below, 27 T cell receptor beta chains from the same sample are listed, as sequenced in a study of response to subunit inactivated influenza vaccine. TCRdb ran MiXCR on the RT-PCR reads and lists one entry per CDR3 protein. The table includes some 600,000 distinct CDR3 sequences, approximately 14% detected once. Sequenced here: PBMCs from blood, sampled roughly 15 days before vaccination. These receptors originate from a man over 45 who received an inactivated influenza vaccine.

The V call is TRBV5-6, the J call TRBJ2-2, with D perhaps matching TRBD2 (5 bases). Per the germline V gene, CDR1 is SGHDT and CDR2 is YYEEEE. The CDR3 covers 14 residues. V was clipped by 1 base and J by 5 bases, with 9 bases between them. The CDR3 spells CASSLFSGTGELFF. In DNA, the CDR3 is TGTGCCAGCAGCTTGTTTTCGGGAACCGGGGAGCTGTTTTTT.

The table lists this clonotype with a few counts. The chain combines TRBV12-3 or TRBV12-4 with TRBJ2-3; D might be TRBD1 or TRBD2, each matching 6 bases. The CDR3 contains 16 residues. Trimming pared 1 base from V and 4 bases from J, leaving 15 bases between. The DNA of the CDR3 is TGTGCCAGCAGTTTAGGGGGGACTGGGGGGCCAGATACGCAGTATTTT. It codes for CASSLGGTGGPDTQYF.

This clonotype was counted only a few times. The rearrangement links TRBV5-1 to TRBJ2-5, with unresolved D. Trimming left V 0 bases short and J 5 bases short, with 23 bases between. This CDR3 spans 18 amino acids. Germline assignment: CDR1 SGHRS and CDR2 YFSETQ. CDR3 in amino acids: CASSLAALATRAVETQYF. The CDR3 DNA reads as TGCGCCAGCAGCTTGGCCGCTCTGGCGACAAGGGCGGTGGAGACCCAGTACTTC.

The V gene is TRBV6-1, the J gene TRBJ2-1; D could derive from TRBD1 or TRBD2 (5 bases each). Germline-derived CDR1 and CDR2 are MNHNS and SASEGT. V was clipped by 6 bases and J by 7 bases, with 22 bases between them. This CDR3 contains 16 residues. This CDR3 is CASSQGAREGVNEQFF. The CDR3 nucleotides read TGTGCCAGCAGCCAAGGGGCCAGAGAGGGTGTAAATGAGCAGTTCTTC.

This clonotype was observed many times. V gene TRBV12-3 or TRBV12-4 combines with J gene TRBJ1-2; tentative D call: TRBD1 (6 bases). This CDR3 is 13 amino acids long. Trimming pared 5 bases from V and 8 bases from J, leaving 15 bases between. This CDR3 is CASSGGQSYGYTF. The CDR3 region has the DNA TGTGCCAGCAGTGGCGGACAGTCCTACGGCTACACCTTC.

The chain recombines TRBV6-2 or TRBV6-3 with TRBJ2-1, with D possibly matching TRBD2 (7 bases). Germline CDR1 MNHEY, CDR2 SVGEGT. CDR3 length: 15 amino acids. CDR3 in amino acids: CDPRSGGLGLNEQFF. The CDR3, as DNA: TGTGACCCACGATCCGGGGGGCTAGGTTTGAATGAGCAGTTCTTC.

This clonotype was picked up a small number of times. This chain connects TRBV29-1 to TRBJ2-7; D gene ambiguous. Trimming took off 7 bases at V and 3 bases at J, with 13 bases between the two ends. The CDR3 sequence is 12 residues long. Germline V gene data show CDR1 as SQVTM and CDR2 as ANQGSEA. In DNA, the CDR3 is TGCAGCGCTCAAAGCCGGAACTACGAGCAGTACTTC. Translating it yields CSAQSRNYEQYF.

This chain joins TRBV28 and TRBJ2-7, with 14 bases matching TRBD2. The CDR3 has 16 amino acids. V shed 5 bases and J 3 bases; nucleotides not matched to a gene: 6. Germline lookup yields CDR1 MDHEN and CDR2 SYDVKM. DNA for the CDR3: TGTGCCAGCAGTAGCCCTGGGACTAGCGGGAGCTACGAGCAGTACTTC. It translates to CASSSPGTSGSYEQYF. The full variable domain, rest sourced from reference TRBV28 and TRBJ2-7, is DVKVTQSSRYLVKRTGEKVFLECVQDMDHENMFWYRQDPGLGLRLIYFSYDVKMKEKGDIPEGYSVSREKKERFSLILESASTNQTSMYLCASSSPGTSGSYEQYFGPGTRLTVT.

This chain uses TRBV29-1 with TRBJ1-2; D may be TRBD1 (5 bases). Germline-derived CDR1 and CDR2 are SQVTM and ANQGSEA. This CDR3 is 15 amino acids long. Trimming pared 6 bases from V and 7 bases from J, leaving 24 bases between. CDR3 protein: CSVGWTSRKDGGYTF. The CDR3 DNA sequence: TGCAGCGTGGGGTGGACATCGCGAAAGGACGGTGGCTACACCTTC.

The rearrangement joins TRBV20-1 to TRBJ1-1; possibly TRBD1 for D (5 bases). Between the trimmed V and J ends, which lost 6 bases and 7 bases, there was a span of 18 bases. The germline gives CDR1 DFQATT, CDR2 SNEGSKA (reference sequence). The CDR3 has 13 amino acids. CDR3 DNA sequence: TGCAGTGCCGCGGATGCAGTTGGGGGTGAAGCTTTCTTT. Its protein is CSAADAVGGEAFF.

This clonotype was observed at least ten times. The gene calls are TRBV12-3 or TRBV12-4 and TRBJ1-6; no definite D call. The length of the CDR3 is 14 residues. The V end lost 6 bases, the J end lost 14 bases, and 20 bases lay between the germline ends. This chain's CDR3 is CASSSRAWSRSLHF. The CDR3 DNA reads TGTGCCAGCAGCTCACGGGCCTGGAGTAGATCCCTCCACTTT.

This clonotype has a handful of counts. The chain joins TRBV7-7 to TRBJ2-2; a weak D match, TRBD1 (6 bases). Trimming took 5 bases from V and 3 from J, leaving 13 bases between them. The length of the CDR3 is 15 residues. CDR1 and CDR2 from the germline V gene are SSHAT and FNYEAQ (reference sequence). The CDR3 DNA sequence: TGTGCCAGCAGCCCGGACAGCGTTTACACCGGGGAGCTGTTTTTT. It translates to CASSPDSVYTGELFF.

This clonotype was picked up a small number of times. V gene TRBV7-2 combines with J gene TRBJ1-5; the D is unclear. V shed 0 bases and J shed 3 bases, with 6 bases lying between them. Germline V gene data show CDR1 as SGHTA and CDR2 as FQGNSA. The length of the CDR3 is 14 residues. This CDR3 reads CASSLAPSNQPQHF. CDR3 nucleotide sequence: TGTGCCAGCAGCTTAGCCCCATCCAATCAGCCCCAGCATTTT. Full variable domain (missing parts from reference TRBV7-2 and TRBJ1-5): GAGVSQSPSNKVTEKGKDVELRCDPISGHTALYWYRQSLGQGLEFLIYFQGNSAPDKSGLPSDRFSAERTGGSVSTLTIQRTQQEDSAVYLCASSLAPSNQPQHFGDGTRLSIL.

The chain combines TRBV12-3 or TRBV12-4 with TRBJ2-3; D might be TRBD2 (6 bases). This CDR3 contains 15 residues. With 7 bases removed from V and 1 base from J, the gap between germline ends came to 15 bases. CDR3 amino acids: CASKKGGEGTDTQYF. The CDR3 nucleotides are TGTGCCAGCAAGAAGGGCGGGGAGGGCACAGATACGCAGTATTTT.

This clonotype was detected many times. This chain's CDR3 is CSVEGGQGFQETQYF. CDR3 nucleotide sequence: TGCAGCGTTGAAGGTGGCCAGGGGTTCCAAGAGACCCAGTACTTC. This chain uses TRBV29-1 with TRBJ2-5; possibly TRBD1 for D (6 bases). Trimming took 1 base from V and 1 from J, leaving 13 bases between them. CDR1 SQVTM and CDR2 ANQGSEA come from the germline V gene. The CDR3 is 15 amino acids.

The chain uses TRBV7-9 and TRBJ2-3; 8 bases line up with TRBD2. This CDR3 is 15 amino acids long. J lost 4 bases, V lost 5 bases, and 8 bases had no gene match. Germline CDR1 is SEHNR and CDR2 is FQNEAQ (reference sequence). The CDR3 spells CASSNGLAGADTQYF. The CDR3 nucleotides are TGTGCCAGCAGCAACGGACTAGCCGGGGCAGATACGCAGTATTTT.

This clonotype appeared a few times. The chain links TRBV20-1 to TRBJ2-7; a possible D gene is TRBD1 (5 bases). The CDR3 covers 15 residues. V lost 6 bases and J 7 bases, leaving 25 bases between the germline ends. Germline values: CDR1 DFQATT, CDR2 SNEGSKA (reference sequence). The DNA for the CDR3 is TGCAGTGCCCTCGAAATGGGGCCTTATCCCGGGGAGCAGTACTTC. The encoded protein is CSALEMGPYPGEQYF.

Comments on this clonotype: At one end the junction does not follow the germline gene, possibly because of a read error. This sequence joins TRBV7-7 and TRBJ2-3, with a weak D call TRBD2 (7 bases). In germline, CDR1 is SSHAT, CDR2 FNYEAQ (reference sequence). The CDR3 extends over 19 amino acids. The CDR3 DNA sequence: TGTGCTAGCAGCTTATTACGTCCGGCTGAAGGGGGGGGAGCAGATACGCAGTATTTT. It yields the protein CASSLLRPAEGGGADTQYF.

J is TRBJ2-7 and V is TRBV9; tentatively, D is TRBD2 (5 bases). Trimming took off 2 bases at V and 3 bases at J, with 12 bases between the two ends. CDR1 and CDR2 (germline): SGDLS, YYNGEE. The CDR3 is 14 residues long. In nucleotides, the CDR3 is TGTGCCAGCAGCGTCGGCAGCGGAAACTACGAGCAGTACTTC. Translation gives CASSVGSGNYEQYF.

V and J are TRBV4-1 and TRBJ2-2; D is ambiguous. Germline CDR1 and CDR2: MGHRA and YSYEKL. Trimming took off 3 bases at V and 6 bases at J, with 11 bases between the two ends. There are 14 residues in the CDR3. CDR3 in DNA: TGCGCCAGCAGCCATTGGGATTTCCCCGGGGAGCTGTTTTTT. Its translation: CASSHWDFPGELFF.

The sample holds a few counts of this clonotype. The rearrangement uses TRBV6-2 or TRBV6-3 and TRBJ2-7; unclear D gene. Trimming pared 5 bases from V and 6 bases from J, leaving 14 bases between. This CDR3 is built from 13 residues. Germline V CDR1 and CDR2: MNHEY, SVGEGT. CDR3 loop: CASSDALLGEQYF. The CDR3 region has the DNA TGTGCCAGCAGTGACGCCCTGCTAGGCGAGCAGTACTTC.

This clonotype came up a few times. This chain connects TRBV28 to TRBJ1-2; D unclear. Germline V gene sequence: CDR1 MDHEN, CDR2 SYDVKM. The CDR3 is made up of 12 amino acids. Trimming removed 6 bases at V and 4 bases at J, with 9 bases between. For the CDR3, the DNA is TGTGCCAGCAGCTGGAAAAGCTATGGCTACACCTTC. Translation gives CASSWKSYGYTF.

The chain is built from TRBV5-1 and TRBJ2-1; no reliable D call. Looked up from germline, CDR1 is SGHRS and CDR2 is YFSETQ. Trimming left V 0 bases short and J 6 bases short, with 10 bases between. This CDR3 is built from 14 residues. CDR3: CASSLEAVGNEQFF. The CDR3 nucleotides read TGCGCCAGCAGCTTGGAGGCGGTGGGCAATGAGCAGTTCTTC.

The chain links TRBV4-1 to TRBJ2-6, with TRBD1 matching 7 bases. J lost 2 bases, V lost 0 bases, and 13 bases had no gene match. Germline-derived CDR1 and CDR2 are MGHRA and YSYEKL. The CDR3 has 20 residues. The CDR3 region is CASSQDPGGVVAPGANVLTF. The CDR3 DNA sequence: TGCGCCAGCAGCCAAGATCCAGGGGGTGTCGTCGCCCCTGGGGCCAACGTCCTGACTTTC.

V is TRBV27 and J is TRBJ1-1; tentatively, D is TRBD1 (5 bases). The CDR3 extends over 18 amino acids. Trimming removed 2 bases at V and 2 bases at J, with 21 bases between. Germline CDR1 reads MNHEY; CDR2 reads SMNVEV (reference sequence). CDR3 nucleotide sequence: TGTGCCAGCAGTTTAGTGTGGGGCGGGGCAGCTGTAAACACTGAAGCTTTCTTT. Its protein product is CASSLVWGGAAVNTEAFF.

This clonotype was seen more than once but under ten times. In nucleotides, the CDR3 is TGTGCCTGGAGTGTTTCCACTGAAGCTTTCTTT. Translating it yields CAWSVSTEAFF. This chain links TRBV30 with TRBJ1-1, with D hard to call. Trimming left V 0 bases short and J 4 bases short, with 3 bases between. Germline V gene sequence: CDR1 GTSNPN, CDR2 SVGIG (reference sequence). The CDR3 is 11 residues long.

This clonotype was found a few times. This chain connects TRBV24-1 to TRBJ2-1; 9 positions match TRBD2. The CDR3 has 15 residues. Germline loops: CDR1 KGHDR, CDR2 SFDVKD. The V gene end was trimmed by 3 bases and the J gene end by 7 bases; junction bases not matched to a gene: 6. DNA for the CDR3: TGTGCCACCAGTGATACCGGGACTAGCTTGAATGAGCAGTTCTTC. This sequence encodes CATSDTGTSLNEQFF.